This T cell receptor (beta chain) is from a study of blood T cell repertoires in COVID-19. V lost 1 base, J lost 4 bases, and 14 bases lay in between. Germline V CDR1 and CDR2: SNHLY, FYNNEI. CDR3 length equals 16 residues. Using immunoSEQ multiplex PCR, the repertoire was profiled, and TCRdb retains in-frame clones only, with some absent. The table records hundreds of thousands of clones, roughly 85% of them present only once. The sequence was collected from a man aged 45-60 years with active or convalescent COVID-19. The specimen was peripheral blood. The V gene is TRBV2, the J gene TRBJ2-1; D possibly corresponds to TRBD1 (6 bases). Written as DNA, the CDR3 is TGTGCCAGCAGTGAAGGTGGCAGGGGAGAATACAATGAGCAGTTCTTC. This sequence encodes CASSEGGRGEYNEQFF.